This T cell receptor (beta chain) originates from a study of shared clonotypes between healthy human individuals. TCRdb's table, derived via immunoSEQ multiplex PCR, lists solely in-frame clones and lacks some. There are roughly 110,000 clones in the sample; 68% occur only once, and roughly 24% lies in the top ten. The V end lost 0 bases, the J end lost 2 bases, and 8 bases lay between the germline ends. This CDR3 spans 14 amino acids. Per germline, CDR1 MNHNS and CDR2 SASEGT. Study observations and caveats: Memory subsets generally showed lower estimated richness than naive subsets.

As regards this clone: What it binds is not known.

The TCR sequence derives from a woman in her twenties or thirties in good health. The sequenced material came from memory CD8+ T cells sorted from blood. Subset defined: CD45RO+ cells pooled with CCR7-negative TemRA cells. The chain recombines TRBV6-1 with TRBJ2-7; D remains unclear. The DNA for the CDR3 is TGTGCCAGCAGTGAAGCCCCAGGCCCCTACGAGCAGTACTTC. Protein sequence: CASSEAPGPYEQYF.